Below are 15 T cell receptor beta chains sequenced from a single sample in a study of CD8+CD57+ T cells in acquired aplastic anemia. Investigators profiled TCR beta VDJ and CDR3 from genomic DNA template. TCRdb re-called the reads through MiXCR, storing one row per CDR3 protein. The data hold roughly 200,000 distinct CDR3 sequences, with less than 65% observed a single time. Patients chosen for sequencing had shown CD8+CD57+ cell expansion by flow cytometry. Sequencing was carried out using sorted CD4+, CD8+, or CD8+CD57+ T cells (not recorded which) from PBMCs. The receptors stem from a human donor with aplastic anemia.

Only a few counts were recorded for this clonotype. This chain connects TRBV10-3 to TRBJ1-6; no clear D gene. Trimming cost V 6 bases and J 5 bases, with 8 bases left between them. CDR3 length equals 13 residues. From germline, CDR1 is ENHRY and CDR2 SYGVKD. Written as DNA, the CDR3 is TGTGCCATCAGAATCGAAGATAATTCACCCCTCCACTTT. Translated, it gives CAIRIEDNSPLHF.

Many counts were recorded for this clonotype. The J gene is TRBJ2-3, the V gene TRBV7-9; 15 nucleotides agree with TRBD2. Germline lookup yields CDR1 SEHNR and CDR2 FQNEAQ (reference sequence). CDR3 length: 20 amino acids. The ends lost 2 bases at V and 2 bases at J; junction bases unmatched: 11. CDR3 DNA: TGTGCCAGCAGCTTAATAGGGGGTGGGACTAGCGGGGGGATCACAGATACGCAGTATTTT. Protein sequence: CASSLIGGGTSGGITDTQYF.

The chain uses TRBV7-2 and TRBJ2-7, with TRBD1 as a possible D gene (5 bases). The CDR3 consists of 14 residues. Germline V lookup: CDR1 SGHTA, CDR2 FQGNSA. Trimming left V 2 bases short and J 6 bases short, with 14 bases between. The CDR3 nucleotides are TGTGCCAGCAGCTTATTAAGGGGCGATGGCGAGCAGTACTTC. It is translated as CASSLLRGDGEQYF.

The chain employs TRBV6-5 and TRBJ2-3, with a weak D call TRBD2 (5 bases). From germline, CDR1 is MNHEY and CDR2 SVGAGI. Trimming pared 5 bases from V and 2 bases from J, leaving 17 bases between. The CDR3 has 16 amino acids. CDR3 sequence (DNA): TGTGCCAGCAGTGCGGGCGGGCCTAGGGACACAGATACGCAGTATTTT. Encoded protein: CASSAGGPRDTDTQYF.

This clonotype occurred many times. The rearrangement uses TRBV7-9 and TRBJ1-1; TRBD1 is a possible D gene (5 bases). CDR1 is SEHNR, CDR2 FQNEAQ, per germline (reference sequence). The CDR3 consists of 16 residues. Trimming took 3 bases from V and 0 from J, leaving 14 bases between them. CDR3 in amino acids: CASSFEGPLMNTEAFF. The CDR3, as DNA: TGTGCCAGCAGCTTCGAGGGGCCCCTAATGAACACTGAAGCTTTCTTT.

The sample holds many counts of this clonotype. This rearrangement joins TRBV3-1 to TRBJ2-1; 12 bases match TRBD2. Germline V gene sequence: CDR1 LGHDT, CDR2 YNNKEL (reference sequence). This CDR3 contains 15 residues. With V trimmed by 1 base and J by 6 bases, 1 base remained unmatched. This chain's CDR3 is CASSQGTSGANEQFF. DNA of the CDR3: TGTGCCAGCAGCCAAGGGACTAGCGGGGCCAATGAGCAGTTCTTC.

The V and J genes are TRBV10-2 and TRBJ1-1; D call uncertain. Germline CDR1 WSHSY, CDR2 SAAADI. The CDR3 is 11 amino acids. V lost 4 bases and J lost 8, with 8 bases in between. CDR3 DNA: TGCGCCAGCAGTGCTGGGATGGAAGCTTTCTTT. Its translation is CASSAGMEAFF.

CDR3 sequence (DNA): TGTGCCAGCAGCCGAGGACTAGCGGGGAACAATGAGCAGTTCTTC. Translated, it gives CASSRGLAGNNEQFF. The V gene is TRBV7-2, the J gene TRBJ2-1; 12 nucleotides match TRBD2. This CDR3 region has 15 residues. V was pared by 5 bases and J by 5 bases, with 4 bases of the junction left unmatched. Germline CDR1 and CDR2: SGHTA and FQGNSA.

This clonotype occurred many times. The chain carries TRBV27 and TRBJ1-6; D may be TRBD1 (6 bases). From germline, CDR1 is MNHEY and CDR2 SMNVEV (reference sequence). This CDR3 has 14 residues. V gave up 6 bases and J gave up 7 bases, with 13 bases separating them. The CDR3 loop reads CASSWTAVNSPLHF. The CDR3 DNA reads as TGTGCCAGCAGCTGGACAGCAGTAAATTCACCCCTCCACTTT.

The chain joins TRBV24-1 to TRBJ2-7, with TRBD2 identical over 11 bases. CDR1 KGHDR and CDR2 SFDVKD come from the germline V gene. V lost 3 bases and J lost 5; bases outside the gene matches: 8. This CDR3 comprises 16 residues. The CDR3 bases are TGTGCCACCAGTGATCCAAATAGCGGGAGGGCCCACGAGCAGTACTTC. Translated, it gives CATSDPNSGRAHEQYF.

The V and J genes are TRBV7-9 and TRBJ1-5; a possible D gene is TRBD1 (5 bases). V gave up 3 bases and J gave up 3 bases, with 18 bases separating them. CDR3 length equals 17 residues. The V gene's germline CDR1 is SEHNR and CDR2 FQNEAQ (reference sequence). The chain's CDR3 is CASSFTRDLYFNQPQHF. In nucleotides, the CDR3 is TGTGCCAGCAGCTTTACCCGGGACCTTTACTTCAATCAGCCCCAGCATTTT.

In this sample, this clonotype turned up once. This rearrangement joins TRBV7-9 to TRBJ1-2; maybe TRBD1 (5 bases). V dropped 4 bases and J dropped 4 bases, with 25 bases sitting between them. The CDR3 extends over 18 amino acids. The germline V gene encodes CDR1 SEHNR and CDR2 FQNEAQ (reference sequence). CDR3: CASSSLWGDITGGYGYTF. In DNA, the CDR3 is TGTGCCAGCAGCTCCCTGTGGGGCGATATTACAGGTGGCTATGGCTACACCTTC.

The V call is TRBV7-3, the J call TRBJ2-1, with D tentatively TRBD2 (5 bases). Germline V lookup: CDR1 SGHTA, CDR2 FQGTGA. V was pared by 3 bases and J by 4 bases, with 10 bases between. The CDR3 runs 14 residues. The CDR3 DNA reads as TGTGCCAGCAGCTTCAGAGGGAGTTACAATGAGCAGTTCTTC. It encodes CASSFRGSYNEQFF.

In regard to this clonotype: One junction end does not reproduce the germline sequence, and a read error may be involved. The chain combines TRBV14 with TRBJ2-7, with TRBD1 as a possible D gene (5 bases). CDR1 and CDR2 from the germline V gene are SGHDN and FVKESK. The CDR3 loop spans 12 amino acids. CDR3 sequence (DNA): TGTGCCAGCGGCCAGGGTTTACACGAGCAGTACTTC. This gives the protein CASGQGLHEQYF.

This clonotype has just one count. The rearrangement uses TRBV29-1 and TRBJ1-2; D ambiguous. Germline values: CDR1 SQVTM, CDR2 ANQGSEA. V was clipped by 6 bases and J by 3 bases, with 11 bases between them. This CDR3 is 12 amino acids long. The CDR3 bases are TGCAGCGTCGGCGGGAGGGACTATGGCTACACCTTC. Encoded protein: CSVGGRDYGYTF.